The 18 T cell receptor beta chains listed next were all sequenced from one sample in a study of tissue T cells after allogeneic stem cell transplantation. Generated by immunoSEQ multiplex PCR, the TCRdb table keeps only in-frame clones and is missing some. The table records approximately 45,000 clones, about three quarters of them present only once. Sequencing used sorted cells pooled from one or two spleens. The source of these receptors is a pool of C57BL/6 mice in good health.

Regarding this clone: Gene names denote mouse genes. The CDR3 end falls 1 residue outside the read, so it is completed with the germline J gene. The V gene is TRBV4, the J gene TRBJ2-5, with 8 bases identical to TRBD2. The CDR3 consists of 13 residues. Trimming took 6 bases from V and 4 from J; bases not matched to a gene: 3. CDR1 is LGHDT and CDR2 is YNNKQL in the germline V gene (reference sequence). CDR3 DNA (partial): TGTGCCAGCAGAAGACTGGGGAAAGACACCCAGTAC. This translates into CASRRLGKDTQY. The full CDR3 protein reads CASRRLGKDTQYF. The variable domain in full, completed from reference TRBV4 and TRBJ2-5, reads ETAVFQTPNYHVTQVGNEVSFNCKQTLGHDTMYWYKQDSKKLLKIMFSYNNKQLIVNETVPRRFSPQSSDKAHLNLRIKSVEPEDSAVYLCASRRLGKDTQYFGPGTRLLVL.

About this clone: Mouse germline and gene names are used. The read gets to within 1 residue of the CDR3 end, and the germline J gene fills in the rest. The rearrangement uses TRBV14 and TRBJ2-7, with 10 bases matching TRBD2. The germline CDR1 and CDR2 sequences are SGHDT and FRDEAV. There are 15 residues in the CDR3. Unmatched junction bases numbered 4, after V lost 4 bases and J lost 0 bases. This chain's CDR3 is CASSPGTGVSYEQYF. The sequenced CDR3 bases are TGTGCCAGCAGTCCCGGGACTGGGGTCTCCTATGAACAGTAC.

Only a few counts were recorded for this clone. These gene names are mouse names. The read comes to an end 1 residue before the CDR3 does, leaving the germline J gene to fill in the end. V gene TRBV23 combines with J gene TRBJ2-7; the table's TRBD1 call for D was not verified on the DNA. Per the germline V gene, CDR1 is KGHTA and CDR2 is FQNQQP. The CDR3 covers 12 residues. The CDR3 bases that were read are TGCTCCAGCAGTCGGACAGGGCGGGAACAGTAC. Encoded protein: CSSSRTGREQY. The entire CDR3 reads CSSSRTGREQYF.

Worth noting for this clone: The gene names here belong to mouse. The CDR3 goes on 1 residue after the read ends, and that part is filled in from the germline J gene. The V and J genes are TRBV29 and TRBJ2-4; D is unclear. Germline V gives CDR1 MSHET, CDR2 SYDVDS. Trimming cost V 4 bases and J 0 bases, with 8 bases left between them. The CDR3 consists of 14 residues. The part of the CDR3 DNA that was read is TGTGCTAGCAGTTATCCACAAAGTCAAAACACCTTGTAC. The encoded protein is CASSYPQSQNTLY. The entire CDR3 protein reads CASSYPQSQNTLYF.

Details on this clone: Gene names are mouse gene names. The read stops 1 residue short of the end of the CDR3; the missing end is completed from the germline J gene. The chain is built from TRBV30 and TRBJ2-3; D remains unclear. Germline V lookup: CDR1 SQVVS, CDR2 ANEGSEA. V was pared by 6 bases and J by 4 bases, with 5 bases between. The CDR3 length is 10 residues. The CDR3 here is CSSTTETLYF. The DNA read from the CDR3 is TGTAGTTCCACAACAGAAACGCTGTAT.

Comments on this clone: Mouse germline and gene names are used. With the read ending 1 residue before the CDR3 end, the germline J gene is used to fill in that end. The chain uses TRBV15 and TRBJ2-4, with 10 bases aligning to TRBD2. Trimming removed 6 bases from V and 3 bases from J; junction bases left unmatched: 3. Germline V CDR1 and CDR2: SGHND, FRSKSL. CDR3 size: 14 residues. The CDR3 bases that were read are TGTGCCAGCAGATGGACTGGGGGACAAAACACCTTGTAC. It is translated as CASRWTGGQNTLY. The CDR3 in full is CASRWTGGQNTLYF.

Only a few counts were recorded for this clone. Germline and genes: mouse. The read is 1 residue too short to cover the CDR3 end, so that end is filled in from the germline J gene. The rearrangement links TRBV13-1 to TRBJ2-7; 10 positions agree with TRBD1. The germline V gene encodes CDR1 NSHNY and CDR2 SYGAGN. V shed 4 bases, J shed 4 bases, and the junction held 2 bases outside the gene matches. The CDR3 extends over 13 amino acids. CDR3 DNA, as far as it was read: TGTGCCAGCAGTAGGGGACAGGGGTATGAACAGTAC. It encodes CASSRGQGYEQY. The full CDR3 is CASSRGQGYEQYF.

On this clone itself: The gene names here belong to mouse. With the read ending 1 residue before the CDR3 end, the germline J gene is used to fill in that end. The chain links TRBV15 to TRBJ1-2; perhaps TRBD1 as D (5 bases). Deletions cut 1 base from V and 2 bases from J, with 5 bases between. The CDR3 runs 13 residues. Per germline, CDR1 SGHND and CDR2 FRSKSL. The CDR3 region is CASSLEGNSDYTF. CDR3 bases read: TGTGCCAGCAGTTTAGAGGGGAACTCCGACTACACC.

As to this clone: Gene names denote mouse genes. With the read ending 1 residue before the CDR3 end, the germline J gene is used to fill in that end. The chain is built from TRBV1 and TRBJ2-7, with a possible D match to TRBD1 (5 bases). CDR3 length: 14 residues. Trimming removed 0 bases from V and 4 bases from J, with 10 bases in between. Germline V gene data show CDR1 as NSQYPW and CDR2 as LRSPGD (reference sequence). The CDR3 is CTCSADKAGYEQYF. The covered CDR3 bases are TGCACCTGCAGTGCAGATAAGGCAGGGTATGAACAGTAC.

Turning to this clone: The listed genes are named as in mouse. The CDR3 end lies 1 residue beyond the end of the read and is filled in from the germline J gene. The V call is TRBV29, the J call TRBJ2-1; 7 bases line up with TRBD1. The CDR3 has 14 residues. Germline values: CDR1 MSHET, CDR2 SYDVDS. V lost 4 bases to trimming and J lost 4 bases; unmatched junction nucleotides: 4. The CDR3 spells CASSSGQKYAEQFF. CDR3 DNA, as far as it was read: TGTGCTAGCAGTTCGGGACAGAAATATGCTGAGCAGTTC.

A remark on this clone: Each gene name is a mouse one. The CDR3 end falls 1 residue outside the read, so it is completed with the germline J gene. This chain joins TRBV20 and TRBJ1-5, with D tentatively TRBD1 (6 bases). CDR1 is GFQATS and CDR2 is STVNSAI in the germline V gene. With 3 bases removed from V and 0 bases from J, the gap between germline ends came to 9 bases. The CDR3 length is 14 residues. The covered CDR3 bases are TGTGGTGCTAGACAGGGTTATAACAACCAGGCTCCGCTT. This translates into CGARQGYNNQAPL. The whole CDR3 sequence is CGARQGYNNQAPLF.

Of note for this clone: Genes here carry mouse names. The read terminates 1 residue before the CDR3 end, so the remaining end is supplied by the germline J gene. This chain connects TRBV16 to TRBJ2-1, with 8 bases aligning to TRBD2. Germline CDR1 reads SGHSA; CDR2 reads FRNQAP. V trimming: 0 bases; J trimming: 3 bases; junction bases outside the gene matches: 7. There are 17 residues in the CDR3. CDR3 DNA, as far as it was read: TGTGCAAGCAGCTTAGATCCGCTGGGGGGCCTCTATGCTGAGCAGTTC. This codes for CASSLDPLGGLYAEQF. The whole CDR3 protein reads CASSLDPLGGLYAEQFF.

Notes on this clone: Mouse gene names apply. The observed sequence ends 1 residue before the CDR3 terminus, with the missing tail filled in from the germline J gene. This chain joins TRBV5 and TRBJ2-7; 8 bases map to TRBD1. There are 15 residues in the CDR3. J lost 0 bases, V lost 0 bases, and 1 base had no gene match. Germline-derived CDR1 and CDR2 are LGHNA and YNLKQL (reference sequence). The CDR3 DNA, read in part, is TGTGCCAGCAGCCAAGACAGGGGGCGCTCCTATGAACAGTAC. This gives the protein CASSQDRGRSYEQY. The whole CDR3 is CASSQDRGRSYEQYF.

On this clone: The gene names given are mouse names. CDR3 amino acids: CASSDAGSFSYNSPLYF. The covered CDR3 bases are TGTGCCAGCAGTGATGCCGGGAGTTTTTCCTATAATTCGCCCCTCTAC. The chain uses TRBV13-3 and TRBJ1-6; D remains unclear. The sequenced fragment ends 1 residue before the CDR3 boundary, so the rest is inferred from the germline J gene. TRBJ1-6 is known as an ORF, though its function is uncertain. This CDR3 is built from 17 residues. Germline-derived CDR1 and CDR2 are NNHDY and SYVADS. With 0 bases removed from V and 0 bases from J, the gap between germline ends came to 10 bases.

As for this clone: Germline and genes: mouse. The read is 1 residue too short to cover the CDR3 end, so that end is filled in from the germline J gene. The chain carries TRBV13-2 and TRBJ2-4; the match to TRBD2 covers 11 bases. CDR3 size: 17 residues. J lost 0 bases, V lost 1 base, and 4 bases had no gene match. Germline lookup yields CDR1 NNHNN and CDR2 SYGAGS (reference sequence). The part of the CDR3 DNA that was read is TGTGCCAGCGGTGATAGGGACTGGGGGCTTAGTCAAAACACCTTGTAC. Translated: CASGDRDWGLSQNTLY. The entire CDR3 reads CASGDRDWGLSQNTLYF.

As regards this clone: The gene symbols are mouse symbols. The read terminates 1 residue ahead of where the CDR3 ends, so the germline J gene completes it. J is TRBJ2-4 and V is TRBV26; D possibly corresponds to TRBD1 (6 bases). In germline, CDR1 is KGHPV, CDR2 FQNQEV (reference sequence). Trimming pared 4 bases from V and 8 bases from J, leaving 16 bases between. CDR3 size: 14 residues. The sequenced CDR3 bases are TGTGCCAGCAGTCCAACAGGGATGAGGGGCACCTTGTAC. The encoded protein is CASSPTGMRGTLY. From start to end, the CDR3 is CASSPTGMRGTLYF.

This clone has just one count. Each gene name is a mouse one. The DNA ends 1 residue before the CDR3 does, and the rest of the CDR3 is filled in from the germline J gene. This chain joins TRBV13-2 and TRBJ1-1, with D maybe TRBD1 (6 bases). This CDR3 contains 14 residues. The V end lost 2 bases, the J end lost 2 bases, and 10 bases lay between the germline ends. The germline V gene has CDR1 NNHNN and CDR2 SYGAGS (reference sequence). The part of the CDR3 DNA that was read is TGTGCCAGCGGTGAAGGGGGGGTCAACACAGAAGTCTTC. Translated, it gives CASGEGGVNTEVF. The full CDR3 reads CASGEGGVNTEVFF.

A word on this clone: The genes are named according to mouse. Sequencing ends 1 residue short of the CDR3 end; the germline J gene provides the rest. The rearrangement uses TRBV31 and TRBJ2-7, with TRBD1 matching over 7 bases. Germline assignment: CDR1 GKSSPN and CDR2 SITVG. V was clipped by 5 bases and J by 4 bases; unmatched bases: 2. The CDR3 runs 11 residues. The sequenced part of the CDR3 DNA is TGTGCCTGGGACAGGGATTATGAACAGTAC. Its protein is CAWDRDYEQY. The entire CDR3 reads CAWDRDYEQYF.